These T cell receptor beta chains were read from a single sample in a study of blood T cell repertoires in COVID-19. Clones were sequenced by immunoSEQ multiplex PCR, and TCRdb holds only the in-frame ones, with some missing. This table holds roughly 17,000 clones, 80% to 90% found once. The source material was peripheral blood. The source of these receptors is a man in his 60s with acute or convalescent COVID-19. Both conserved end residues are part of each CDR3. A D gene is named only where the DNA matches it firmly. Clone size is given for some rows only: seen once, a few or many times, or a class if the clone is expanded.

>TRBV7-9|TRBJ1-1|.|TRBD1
TGTGCCACCTTCCGGGACAGAGAGAACACTGAAGCTTTCTTT
CATFRDRENTEAFF
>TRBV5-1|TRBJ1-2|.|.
TGCGCCAGCAGCTTACCCCTATCGGGGTCCTTC
CASSLPLSGSF
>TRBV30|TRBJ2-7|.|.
TGTGCCTGGAGTTTGGAAGCTCGGGGCGAGCAGTACTTC
CAWSLEARGEQYF
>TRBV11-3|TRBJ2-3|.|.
TGTGCCAGCAGCTTAACACGAGGTCCAGATACGCAGTATTTT
CASSLTRGPDTQYF
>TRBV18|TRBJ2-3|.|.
TGTGCCAGCTCACCGCGGGGCGATTTCACAGATACGCAGTATTTT
CASSPRGDFTDTQYF
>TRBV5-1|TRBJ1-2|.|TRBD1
TGCGCCAGCAGCTCTCAGGGGGCGCGCGGCTACACCTTC
CASSSQGARGYTF
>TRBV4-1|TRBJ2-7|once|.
TGCGCCAGCGGGGCCGTCTACGAGCAGCACTTC
CASGAVYEQHF
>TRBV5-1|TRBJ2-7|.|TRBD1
TGCGCCAGCAGCATCGGGACAGGCCAATACGAGCAGTACTTC
CASSIGTGQYEQYF
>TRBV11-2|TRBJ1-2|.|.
TGTGCCAGCAGCTTAGATGGGGCAGGGGTCGGCTACACCTTC
CASSLDGAGVGYTF
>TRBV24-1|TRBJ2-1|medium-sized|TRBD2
TGTGCCACCAGTGATTTAGATCGAACTAGCGGGTCTGACCCCAATGAGCAGTTCTTC
CATSDLDRTSGSDPNEQFF
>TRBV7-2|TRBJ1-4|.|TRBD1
TGTGCCAGCAGCGTTTACAGGGGGCTCGGTGAAAAACTGTTTTTT
CASSVYRGLGEKLFF
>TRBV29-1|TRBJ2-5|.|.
TGCAGCGTCCCCCCGGGGGGCCCCCAAGAGACCCAGTACTTC
CSVPPGGPQETQYF
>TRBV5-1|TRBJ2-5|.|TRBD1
TGCGCCAGCAGCGGGGGGACAGGGGGTAAAGAGACCCAGTACTTC
CASSGGTGGKETQYF
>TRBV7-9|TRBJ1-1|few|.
TGTGCCAGTTTAATTGAGGGAGGATCAGCTTTCTTT
CASLIEGGSAFF
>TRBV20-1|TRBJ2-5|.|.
TGCAGTGCTTACTACCAAGAGACCCAGTACTTC
CSAYYQETQYF
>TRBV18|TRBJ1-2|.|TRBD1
TGTGCCAGCTCTCTAGGACAGGCCACTAACTATGGCTACACCTTC
CASSLGQATNYGYTF
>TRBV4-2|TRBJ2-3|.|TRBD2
TGTGCCAGCAGCCAAGACCCCCCGGGAGCGGGGGGATTTACGCAGTATTTT
CASSQDPPGAGGFTQYF
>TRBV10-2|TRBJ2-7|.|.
TGCGCCAGTTTACGACAGAAGGACGAGCAGTACTTC
CASLRQKDEQYF
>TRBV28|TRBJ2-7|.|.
TGTGCCAGCAAAGTTCGAGGCGACGAGCAGTACTTC
CASKVRGDEQYF
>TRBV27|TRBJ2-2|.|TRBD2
TGTGCCAGCAATAGACTAGCGGAACACACCGGGGAGCTGTTTTTT
CASNRLAEHTGELFF
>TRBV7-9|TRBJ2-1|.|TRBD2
TGTGCCAGCAGCTCCGGGACTAGCGGGGGGAACTACAATGAGCAGTTCTTC
CASSSGTSGGNYNEQFF
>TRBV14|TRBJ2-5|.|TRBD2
TGTGCCAGCAGCCAAGATCGCGGGGGGGCCAGAAGAGAGACCCAGTACTTC
CASSQDRGGARRETQYF
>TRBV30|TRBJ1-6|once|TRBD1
TGTGCCTGGAGCGTCCTTTCCGACAGGGCCCTAGATTCACCCCTCCACTTT
CAWSVLSDRALDSPLHF
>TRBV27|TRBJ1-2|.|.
TGTGCCAGCAGGGCCTCACAGGGATTCCCCTATGGCTACACCTTC
CASRASQGFPYGYTF
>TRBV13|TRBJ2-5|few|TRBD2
TGTGCCAGCAGCTTAGGCCCATCTATACCGGGACTAGCGGGGGATTTACAAGAGACCCAGTACTTC
CASSLGPSIPGLAGDLQETQYF
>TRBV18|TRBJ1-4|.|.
TGTGCCAGCTCACAAGATCGACAGTCTCTTAATGAAAAACTGTTTTTT
CASSQDRQSLNEKLFF
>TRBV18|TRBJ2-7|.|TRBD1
TGTGCCAGCTCACCACCGAGCCTCGGGACAGCATCCTACGAGCAGTACTTC
CASSPPSLGTASYEQYF
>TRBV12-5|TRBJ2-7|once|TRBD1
TGTGCTGCTAGGGGGACAGGGGGCCCCGAGCAGTACTTC
CAARGTGGPEQYF
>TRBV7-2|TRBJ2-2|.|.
TGTGCCAGCAGCTCAGACACCGGGGAGCTGTTTTTT
CASSSDTGELFF
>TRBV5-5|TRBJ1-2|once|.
TGTGCCAGCAGTGCCCTTCGGGGGATCGTACGAGATGGCTACACCTTC
CASSALRGIVRDGYTF
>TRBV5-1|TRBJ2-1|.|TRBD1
TGCGCCAGCAGCCATAACAGGGGGCAACTCTACAATGAGCAGTTCTTC
CASSHNRGQLYNEQFF
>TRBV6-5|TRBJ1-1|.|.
TGTGCCAGCTCTGCGTCTAGGAGGCAATGGGAGGCTTTCTTT
CASSASRRQWEAFF
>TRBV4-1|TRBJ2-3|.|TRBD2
TGCGCCAGCAGCCAAGAAGGATTTGCGAGCGGGGGGGCAGATACGCAGTATTTT
CASSQEGFASGGADTQYF
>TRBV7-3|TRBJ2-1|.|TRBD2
TGTGCCAGCAGCTTGAGAGCCGGGACTAGCGGGGACAGCTCCTACAATGAGCAGTTCTTC
CASSLRAGTSGDSSYNEQFF
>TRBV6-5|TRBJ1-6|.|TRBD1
TGTGCCAGCAGTAGGGACAGTCCCAATTCACCCCTCCACTTT
CASSRDSPNSPLHF
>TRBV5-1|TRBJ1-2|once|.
TGCGCCAGCAGCTTGGAGGCAGGGGAACAGTATGGCTACACCTTC
CASSLEAGEQYGYTF
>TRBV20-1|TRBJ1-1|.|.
TGCAGTGCTAGTGGGTCCAGGAACACTGAAGCTTTCTTT
CSASGSRNTEAFF
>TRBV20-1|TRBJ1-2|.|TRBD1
TGCAGTGCTAGTAACTGGGGACAGGGGTTGGGCTATGGCTACACCTTC
CSASNWGQGLGYGYTF
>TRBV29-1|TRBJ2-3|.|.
TGCAGCGCCGCGGATTCAGATACGCAGTATTTT
CSAADSDTQYF
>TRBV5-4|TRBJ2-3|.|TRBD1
TGTGCCAGCAGCTTAAACCAGGGGGCAGATACGCAGTATTTT
CASSLNQGADTQYF
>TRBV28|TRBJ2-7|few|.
TGTGCCAGCAGCTACTACGAGCAGTACTTC
CASSYYEQYF
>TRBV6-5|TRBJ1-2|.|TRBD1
TGTGCCAGCAGTTCGACAGGGGTTTGGCTCTATGGCTACACCTTC
CASSSTGVWLYGYTF
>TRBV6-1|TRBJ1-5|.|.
TGTGCCAGCAGTGAAGGGTGGCAAACCCAGCCCCAGCATTTT
CASSEGWQTQPQHF
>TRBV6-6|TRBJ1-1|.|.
TGTGCCAGCAGTTCCCTTTCCTCCTCTGAAGCTTTCTTT
CASSSLSSSEAFF
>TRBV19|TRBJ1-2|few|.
TGTGCCAGTACAGCTAACTATGGCTACACCTTC
CASTANYGYTF
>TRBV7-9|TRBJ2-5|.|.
TGTGCCAGCAGCTCGGACAGTCAAGAGACCCAGTACTTC
CASSSDSQETQYF
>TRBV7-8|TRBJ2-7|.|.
TGTGCCAGCAGCCTTCCTGGGGCACCCTACGAGCAGTACTTC
CASSLPGAPYEQYF
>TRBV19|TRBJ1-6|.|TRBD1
TGTGCCAGTAGCCGACAGGGACTAGATTCACCCCTCCACTTT
CASSRQGLDSPLHF
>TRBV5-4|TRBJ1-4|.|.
TGTGCCAGCAGCGCCGACAGGAATAATGAAAAACTGTTTTTT
CASSADRNNEKLFF